The 6 T cell receptor beta chains presented below share a single source sample, sequenced in a study of T cells in localized non-small cell lung cancer. Produced via immunoSEQ multiplex PCR; TCRdb's table is partial and in-frame only. The sample consists of 48,000 or so clones, around 77% of them appearing once. The sequencing used peripheral blood, collected before any cancer treatment. The receptors derive from a man aged 35 to 69 with stage I squamous cell lung carcinoma.

This rearrangement joins TRBV7-9 to TRBJ1-1; D is ambiguous. Germline V gene data show CDR1 as SEHNR and CDR2 as FQNEAQ (reference sequence). The CDR3 length is 14 residues. V lost 2 bases and J 4 bases, leaving 11 bases between the germline ends. In DNA form, the CDR3 reads TGTGCCAGCAGCTTATTAGGGTCGGGCACTGAAGCTTTCTTT. Protein product: CASSLLGSGTEAFF.

V and J are TRBV7-9 and TRBJ2-7; D is undetermined. V lost 1 base to trimming and J lost 3 bases, with 7 bases between them. Germline CDR1 SEHNR, CDR2 FQNEAQ (reference sequence). The CDR3 consists of 13 residues. Here the CDR3 reads CASSLEELYEQYF. CDR3 bases: TGTGCCAGCAGCTTAGAGGAACTCTACGAGCAGTACTTC.

V gene TRBV28 combines with J gene TRBJ1-3, with D perhaps matching TRBD1 (6 bases). Germline V gives CDR1 MDHEN, CDR2 SYDVKM. This CDR3 has 14 amino acids. V lost 7 bases and J 7 bases, leaving 17 bases between the germline ends. The CDR3 reads CASTLGGARNTIYF. The CDR3 DNA reads as TGTGCCAGCACCCTGGGGGGCGCGAGGAACACCATATATTTT. The entire variable domain, with the rest obtained from reference TRBV28 and TRBJ1-3, is as follows: DVKVTQSSRYLVKRTGEKVFLECVQDMDHENMFWYRQDPGLGLRLIYFSYDVKMKEKGDIPEGYSVSREKKERFSLILESASTNQTSMYLCASTLGGARNTIYFGEGSWLTVV.

The chain has TRBV9 and TRBJ1-1, with a tentative D call TRBD1 (6 bases). This CDR3 has 14 residues. Germline CDR1 and CDR2: SGDLS and YYNGEE. Trimming pared 0 bases from V and 4 bases from J, leaving 10 bases between. The CDR3 reads CASSVVGGGTEAFF. DNA of the CDR3: TGTGCCAGCAGCGTAGTTGGGGGCGGCACTGAAGCTTTCTTT.

The chain links TRBV30 to TRBJ1-5; a weak D match, TRBD1 (5 bases). V lost 1 base, J lost 7 bases, and 17 bases lay in between. CDR3 length: 15 amino acids. Germline V gene lookup returns CDR1 GTSNPN and CDR2 SVGIG (reference sequence). The CDR3 is CAWSGGPSGRQPQHF. Here the CDR3 DNA reads TGTGCCTGGAGTGGGGGCCCTAGTGGCAGACAGCCCCAGCATTTT.

This clone turned up a few times. Written as DNA, the CDR3 is TGTGCCTCGGCTCGACAGGGGGATCAGCCCCAGCATTTT. Residues: CASARQGDQPQHF. The chain uses TRBV19 and TRBJ1-5, with 9 bases matching TRBD1. Germline V gives CDR1 LNHDA, CDR2 SQIVND (reference sequence). The V segment lost 11 bases and the J segment 5 bases; nucleotides outside the gene matches: 7. CDR3 length: 13 residues.